The next 2 T cell receptor beta chains were all read from a single sample in a study of blood T cell repertoires in COVID-19. Libraries were prepared by immunoSEQ multiplex PCR; TCRdb keeps only in-frame clonotypes and omits some of them. The table shows 250,000 to 350,000 clones, with 85% to 90% occurring only once. Sample: PBMCs or T cells enriched from blood (not recorded which). The source of these receptors is a woman aged 18 to 35 with acute COVID-19.

The rearrangement uses TRBV19 and TRBJ1-2, with 7 positions matching TRBD1. V shed 0 bases, J shed 4 bases, and the junction held 2 bases outside the gene matches. The CDR3 length is 14 residues. The germline gives CDR1 LNHDA, CDR2 SQIVND (reference sequence). The CDR3 bases are TGTGCCAGTAGTATAGAGGGGACAGCCTATGGCTACACCTTC. It specifies CASSIEGTAYGYTF.

V gene TRBV29-1 combines with J gene TRBJ2-3; 9 positions match TRBD2. The CDR3 has 15 residues. Germline V CDR1 and CDR2: SQVTM, ANQGSEA. The junction had 4 bases not matched to a gene; V was cut back by 0 bases and J by 3 bases. CDR3 in DNA: TGCAGCGTTGAAGATTGGGCGGGAGGGACAGATACGCAGTATTTT. This sequence encodes CSVEDWAGGTDTQYF.